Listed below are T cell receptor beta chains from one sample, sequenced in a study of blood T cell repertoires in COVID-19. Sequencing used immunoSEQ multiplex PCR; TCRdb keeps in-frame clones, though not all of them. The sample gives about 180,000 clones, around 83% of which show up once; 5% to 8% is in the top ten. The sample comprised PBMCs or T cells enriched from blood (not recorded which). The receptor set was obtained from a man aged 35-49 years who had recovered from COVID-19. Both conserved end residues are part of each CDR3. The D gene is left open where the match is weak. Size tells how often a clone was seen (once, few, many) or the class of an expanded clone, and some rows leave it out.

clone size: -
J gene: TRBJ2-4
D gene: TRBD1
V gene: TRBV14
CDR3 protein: CASSQDRGHIQYF
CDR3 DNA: TGTGCCAGCAGCCAAGATAGGGGGCACATTCAGTACTTC

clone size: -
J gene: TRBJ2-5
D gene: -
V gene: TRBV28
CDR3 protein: CASSSLRTYQETQYF
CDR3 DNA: TGTGCCAGCAGTTCGCTAAGAACGTACCAAGAGACCCAGTACTTC

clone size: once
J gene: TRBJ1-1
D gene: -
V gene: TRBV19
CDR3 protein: CASSIVNPGPKAFF
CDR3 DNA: TGTGCCAGTAGTATTGTGAACCCAGGGCCGAAGGCTTTCTTT

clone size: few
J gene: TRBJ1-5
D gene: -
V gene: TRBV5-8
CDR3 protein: CASSLGQIDHQPQHF
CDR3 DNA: TGTGCCAGCAGCCTAGGACAGATAGACCATCAGCCCCAGCATTTT

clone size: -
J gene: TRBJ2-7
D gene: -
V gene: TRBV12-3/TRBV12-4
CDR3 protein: CASSPRVYEQYF
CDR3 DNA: TGTGCCAGCAGCCCCAGGGTCTACGAGCAGTACTTC

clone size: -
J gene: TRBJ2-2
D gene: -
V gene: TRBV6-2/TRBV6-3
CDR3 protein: CASSQNTGELFF
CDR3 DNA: TGTGCCAGCAGTCAGAACACCGGGGAGCTGTTTTTT

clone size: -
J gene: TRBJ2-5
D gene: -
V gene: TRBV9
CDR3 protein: CASSVESNRKLSETQYF
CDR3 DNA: TGTGCCAGCAGCGTAGAATCTAACAGGAAACTTTCAGAGACCCAGTACTTC

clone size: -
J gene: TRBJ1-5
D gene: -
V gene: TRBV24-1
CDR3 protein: CATSDSGEGLCSNQPQHF
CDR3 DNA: TGTGCCACCAGTGATTCGGGAGAGGGACTGTGTAGCAATCAGCCCCAGCATTTT

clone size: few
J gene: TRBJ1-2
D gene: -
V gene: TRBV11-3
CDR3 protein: CASSPTAGGEYGYTF
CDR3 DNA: TGTGCCAGCAGCCCCACGGCGGGGGGCGAGTATGGCTACACCTTC

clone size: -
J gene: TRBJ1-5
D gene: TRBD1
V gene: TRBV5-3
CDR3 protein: CARSLGPGGQPQHF
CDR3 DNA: TGTGCCAGAAGCTTGGGTCCAGGGGGCCAGCCCCAGCATTTT

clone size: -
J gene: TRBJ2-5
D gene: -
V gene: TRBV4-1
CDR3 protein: CASSQAPGLRKETQYF
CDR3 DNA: TGCGCCAGCAGCCAGGCACCGGGACTTAGAAAAGAGACCCAGTACTTC

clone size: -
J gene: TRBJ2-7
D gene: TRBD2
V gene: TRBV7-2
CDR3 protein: CASSQAGGGGSYEQYF
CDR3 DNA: TGTGCCAGCAGCCAAGCTGGGGGGGGTGGCTCCTACGAGCAGTACTTC

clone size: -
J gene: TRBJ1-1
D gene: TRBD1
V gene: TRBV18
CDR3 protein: CASSSRNRGGTEAFF
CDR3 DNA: TGTGCCAGCTCATCGCGGAACAGGGGTGGCACTGAAGCTTTCTTT

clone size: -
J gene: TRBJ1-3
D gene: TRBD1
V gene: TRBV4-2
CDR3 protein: CASSLTGGPRNTIYF
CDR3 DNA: TGTGCCAGCAGCCTTACAGGGGGGCCTCGGAACACCATATATTTT

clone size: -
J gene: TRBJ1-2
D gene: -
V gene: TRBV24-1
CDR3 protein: CATSDPFGYTF
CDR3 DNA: TGTGCCACCAGTGACCCTTTTGGCTACACCTTC

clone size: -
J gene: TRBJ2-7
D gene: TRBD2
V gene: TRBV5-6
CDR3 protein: CASSLVSGSSYEQYF
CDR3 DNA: TGTGCCAGCAGCTTGGTTAGCGGGAGCTCCTACGAGCAGTACTTC

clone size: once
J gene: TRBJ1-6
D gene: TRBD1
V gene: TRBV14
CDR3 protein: CASSQTGGNSPLHF
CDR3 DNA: TGTGCCAGCAGCCAGACAGGGGGAAATTCACCCCTCCACTTT

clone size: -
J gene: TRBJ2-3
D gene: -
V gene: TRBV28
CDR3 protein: CAWGKGQGWDTQYF
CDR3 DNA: TGTGCCTGGGGAAAGGGGCAGGGGTGGGATACGCAGTATTTT

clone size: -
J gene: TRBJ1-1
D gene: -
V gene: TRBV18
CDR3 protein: CASSPVAGNTEAFF
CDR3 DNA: TGTGCCAGCTCACCCGTTGCAGGGAACACTGAAGCTTTCTTT

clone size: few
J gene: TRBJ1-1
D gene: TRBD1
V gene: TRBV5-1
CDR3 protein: CASSLVTGGEFTEAFF
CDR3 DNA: TGCGCCAGCAGCTTGGTGACAGGGGGCGAATTCACTGAAGCTTTCTTT

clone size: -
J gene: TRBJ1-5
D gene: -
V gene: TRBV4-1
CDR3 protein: CASSQDGGNSNQPQHF
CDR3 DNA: TGCGCCAGCAGCCAAGATGGCGGTAATAGCAATCAGCCCCAGCATTTT

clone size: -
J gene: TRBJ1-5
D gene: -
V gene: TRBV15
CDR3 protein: CATSPRWGDEAQHF
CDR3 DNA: TGTGCCACCAGCCCCCGGTGGGGGGATGAAGCCCAGCATTTT

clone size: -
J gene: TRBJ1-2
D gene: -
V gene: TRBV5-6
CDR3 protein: CASSFDQGNYGYTF
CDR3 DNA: TGTGCCAGCAGCTTTGATCAGGGGAACTATGGCTACACCTTC

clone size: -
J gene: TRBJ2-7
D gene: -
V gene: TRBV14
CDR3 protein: CASSLGGRYEQYF
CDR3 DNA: TGTGCCAGCAGCCTCGGGGGAAGGTACGAGCAGTACTTC

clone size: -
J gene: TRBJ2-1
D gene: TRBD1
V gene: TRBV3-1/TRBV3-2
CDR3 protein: CASSPIMIDRGNEQFF
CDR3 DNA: TGTGCCAGCAGTCCTATCATGATCGACAGGGGTAATGAGCAGTTCTTC

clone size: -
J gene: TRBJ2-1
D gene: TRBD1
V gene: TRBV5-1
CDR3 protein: CASSLNWGQVHNEQFF
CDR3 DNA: TGCGCCAGCAGCTTAAATTGGGGACAGGTGCACAATGAGCAGTTCTTC

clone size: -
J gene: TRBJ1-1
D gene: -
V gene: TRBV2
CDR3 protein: CASSDYGGSNTEAFF
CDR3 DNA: TGTGCCAGCAGTGACTATGGGGGCTCGAACACTGAAGCTTTCTTT

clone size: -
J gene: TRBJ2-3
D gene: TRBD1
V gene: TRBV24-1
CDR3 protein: CATSTAKGQGEADTQYF
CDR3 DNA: TGTGCCACCAGCACTGCAAAGGGACAGGGAGAGGCAGATACGCAGTATTTT

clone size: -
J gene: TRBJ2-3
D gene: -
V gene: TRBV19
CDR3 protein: CASSIGTYTDTQYF
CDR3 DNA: TGTGCCAGTAGTATTGGGACTTACACAGATACGCAGTATTTT

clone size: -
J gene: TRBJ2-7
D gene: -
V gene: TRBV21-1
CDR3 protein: CASSKASRDSSYEQYF
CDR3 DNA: TGTGCCAGCAGCAAAGCCAGCCGGGACAGCTCCTACGAGCAGTACTTC

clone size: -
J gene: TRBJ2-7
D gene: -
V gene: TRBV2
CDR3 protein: CASSERGLNEQYF
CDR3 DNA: TGTGCCAGCAGTGAAAGGGGGTTGAACGAGCAGTACTTC

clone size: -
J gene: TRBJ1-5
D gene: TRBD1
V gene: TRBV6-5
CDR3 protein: CASSQEGGGNQPQHF
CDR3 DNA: TGTGCCAGCAGCCAGGAAGGGGGCGGCAATCAGCCCCAGCATTTT

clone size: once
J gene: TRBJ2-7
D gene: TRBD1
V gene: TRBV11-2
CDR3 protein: CASSLVLTGGYEQYF
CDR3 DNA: TGTGCCAGCAGCTTAGTTCTCACAGGGGGCTACGAGCAGTACTTC

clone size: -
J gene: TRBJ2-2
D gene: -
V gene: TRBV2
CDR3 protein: CASSDRVGELFF
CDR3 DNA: TGTGCCAGCAGTGATCGGGTCGGGGAGCTGTTTTTT

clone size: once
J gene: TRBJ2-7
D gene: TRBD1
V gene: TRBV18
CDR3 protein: CASSPSDRGYEQYF
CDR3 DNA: TGTGCCAGCTCACCATCCGACAGGGGCTACGAGCAGTACTTC

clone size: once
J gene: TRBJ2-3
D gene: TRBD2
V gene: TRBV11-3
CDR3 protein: CASSWARTRADTQYF
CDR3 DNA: TGTGCCAGCAGCTGGGCCCGGACTAGGGCAGATACGCAGTATTTT

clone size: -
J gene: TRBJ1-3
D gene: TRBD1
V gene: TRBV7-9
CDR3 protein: CASSLGGTGSGNTIYF
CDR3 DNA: TGTGCCAGCAGCTTAGGCGGGACAGGGTCGGGAAACACCATATATTTT

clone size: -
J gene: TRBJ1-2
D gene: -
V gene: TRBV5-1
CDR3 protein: CASSLFGGEGYTF
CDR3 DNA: TGCGCCAGCAGCCTATTTGGGGGGGAAGGCTACACCTTC

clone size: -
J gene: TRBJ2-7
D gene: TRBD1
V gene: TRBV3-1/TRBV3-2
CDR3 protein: CASSRSGQGSYEQYF
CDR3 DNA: TGTGCCAGCAGCCGATCGGGACAGGGGTCCTACGAGCAGTACTTC

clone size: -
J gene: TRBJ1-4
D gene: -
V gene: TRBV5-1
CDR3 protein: CASSLRKEEKLFF
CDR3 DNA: TGCGCCAGCAGCTTGCGAAAGGAGGAAAAACTGTTTTTT

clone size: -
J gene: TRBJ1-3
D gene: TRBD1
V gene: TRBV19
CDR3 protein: CASSQGTGQSGNTIYF
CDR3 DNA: TGTGCCAGTAGTCAAGGGACAGGGCAGTCTGGAAACACCATATATTTT

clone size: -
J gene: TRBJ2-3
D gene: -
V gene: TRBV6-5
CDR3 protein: CATSGGWGTDTQYF
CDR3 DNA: TGTGCCACGTCAGGGGGGTGGGGCACAGATACGCAGTATTTT

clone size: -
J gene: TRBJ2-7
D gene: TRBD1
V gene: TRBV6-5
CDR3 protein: CASWTGRGEQYF
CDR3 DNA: TGTGCCAGTTGGACAGGGCGGGGCGAGCAGTACTTC